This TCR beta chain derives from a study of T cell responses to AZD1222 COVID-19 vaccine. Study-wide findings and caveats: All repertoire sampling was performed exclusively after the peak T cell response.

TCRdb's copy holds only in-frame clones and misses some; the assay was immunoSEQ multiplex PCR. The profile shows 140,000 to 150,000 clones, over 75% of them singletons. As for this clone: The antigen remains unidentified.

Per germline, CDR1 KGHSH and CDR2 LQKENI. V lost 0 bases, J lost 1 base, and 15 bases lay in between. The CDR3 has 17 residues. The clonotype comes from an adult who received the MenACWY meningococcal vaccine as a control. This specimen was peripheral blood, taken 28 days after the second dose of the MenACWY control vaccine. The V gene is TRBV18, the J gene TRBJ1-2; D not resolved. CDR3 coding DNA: TGTGCCAGCTCACCACCTGGGAGCATACAACTTAACTATGGCTACACCTTC. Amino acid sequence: CASSPPGSIQLNYGYTF.